This TCR beta chain was retrieved from a study of regulatory and conventional T cells in RAG deficiency. Study overall: In hypomorphic RAG CID or atypical SCID, autoimmunity is frequently associated.

Sequencing used immunoSEQ multiplex PCR; TCRdb keeps in-frame clones, though not all of them. In the table there are about 500 clones, about 83% of which are singletons. V shed 5 bases and J shed 7 bases, with 17 bases lying between them. The CDR3 sequence is 14 residues long. Germline-derived CDR1 and CDR2 are MGHDK and SYGVNS. General study points: Shorter CDR3s in all patient subsets; >80% Treg-Tconv overlap in Omenn. Shannon entropy fell and Simpson indices rose in RAG-deficient patients.

The sorted regulatory T cells were CD4+, CD25-high and CD127-low, with genomic DNA sequenced. About this clone itself: Its antigen remains unknown.

The chain uses TRBV25-1 and TRBJ1-2; TRBD1 might be the D (5 bases). The origin of this receptor is a human donor with RAG deficiency presenting as severe combined immunodeficiency. Sequenced: Tregs sorted from blood. CDR3 DNA sequence: TGTGCCAGCAGTCCTAGGGCCAGGGAGGCTGGCTACACCTTC. Protein product: CASSPRAREAGYTF.